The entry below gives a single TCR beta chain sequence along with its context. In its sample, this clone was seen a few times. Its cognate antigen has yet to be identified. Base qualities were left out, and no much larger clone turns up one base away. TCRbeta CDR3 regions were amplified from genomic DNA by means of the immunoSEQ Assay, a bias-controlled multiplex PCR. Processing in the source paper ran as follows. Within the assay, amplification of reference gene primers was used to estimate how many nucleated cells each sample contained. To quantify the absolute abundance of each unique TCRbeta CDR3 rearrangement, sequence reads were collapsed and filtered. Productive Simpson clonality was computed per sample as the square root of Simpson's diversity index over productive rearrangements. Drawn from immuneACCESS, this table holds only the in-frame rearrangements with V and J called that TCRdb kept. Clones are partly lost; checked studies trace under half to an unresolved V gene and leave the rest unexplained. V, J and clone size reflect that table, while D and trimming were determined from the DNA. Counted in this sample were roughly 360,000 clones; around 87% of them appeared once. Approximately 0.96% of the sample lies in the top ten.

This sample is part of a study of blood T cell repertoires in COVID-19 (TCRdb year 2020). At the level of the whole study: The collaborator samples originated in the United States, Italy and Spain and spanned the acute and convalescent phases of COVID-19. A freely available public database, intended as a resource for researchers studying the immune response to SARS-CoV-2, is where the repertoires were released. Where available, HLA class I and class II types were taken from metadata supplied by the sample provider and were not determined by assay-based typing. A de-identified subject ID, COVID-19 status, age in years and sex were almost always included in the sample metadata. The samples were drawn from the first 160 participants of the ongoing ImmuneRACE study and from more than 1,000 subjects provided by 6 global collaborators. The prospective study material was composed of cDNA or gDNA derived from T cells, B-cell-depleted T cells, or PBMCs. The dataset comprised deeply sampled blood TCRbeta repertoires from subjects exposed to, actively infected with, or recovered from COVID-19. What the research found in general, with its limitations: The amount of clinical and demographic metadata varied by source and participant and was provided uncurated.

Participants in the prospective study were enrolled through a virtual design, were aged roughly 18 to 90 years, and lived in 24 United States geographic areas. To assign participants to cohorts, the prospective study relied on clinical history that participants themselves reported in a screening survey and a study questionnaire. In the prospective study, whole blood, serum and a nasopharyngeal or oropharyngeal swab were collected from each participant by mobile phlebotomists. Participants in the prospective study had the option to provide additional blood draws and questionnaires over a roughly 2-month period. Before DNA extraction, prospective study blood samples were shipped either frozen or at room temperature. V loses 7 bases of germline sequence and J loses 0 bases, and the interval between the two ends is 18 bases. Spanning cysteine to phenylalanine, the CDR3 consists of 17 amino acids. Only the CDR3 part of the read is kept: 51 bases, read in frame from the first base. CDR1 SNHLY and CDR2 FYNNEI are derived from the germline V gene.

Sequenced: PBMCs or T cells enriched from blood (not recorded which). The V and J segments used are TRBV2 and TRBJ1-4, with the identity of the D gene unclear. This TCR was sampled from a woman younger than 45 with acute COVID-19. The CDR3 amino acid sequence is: CASTQTRRPATNEKLFF. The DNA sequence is TGTGCCAGCACCCAAACCCGGAGACCAGCAACTAATGAAAAACTGTTTTTT.